This T cell receptor (beta chain) was sequenced during a study of blood T cell repertoires in COVID-19. On the study more broadly: Sources were T cells, B-cell-depleted T cells, or PBMCs; the material itself was cDNA or gDNA.

V dropped 5 bases and J dropped 3; count of bases not matched to a gene: 6. Germline CDR1 reads SGHTA; CDR2 reads FQGNSA. The CDR3 spans 15 residues. Authors' processing steps: Amplification of reference gene primers was used by the study to estimate nucleated cell counts. The method was immunoSEQ multiplex PCR; TCRdb's version includes in-frame clones alone and lacks a portion of them. V, J and clone size derive from that table, while D and trimming were established from the DNA sequence. The table records 200,000 to 250,000 clones, 82% of them present only once. Living in 25 or so US areas, the participants were between 18 and 89 years of age. Cohort allocation depended upon clinical history that participants reported.

Sequencing input: PBMCs or T cells enriched from blood (not recorded which). This clonotype originated in an older woman who had recovered from COVID-19. The chain couples TRBV7-2 to TRBJ1-4; TRBD1 matches 7 bases. The CDR3 bases are TGTGCCAGCAGCAGCCAGGGGGGAGCTAATGAAAAACTGTTTTTT. Encoded protein: CASSSQGGANEKLFF. Variable domain in full (rest from reference TRBV7-2 and TRBJ1-4): GAGVSQSPSNKVTEKGKDVELRCDPISGHTALYWYRQSLGQGLEFLIYFQGNSAPDKSGLPSDRFSAERTGGSVSTLTIQRTQQEDSAVYLCASSSQGGANEKLFFGSGTQLSVL.